This T cell receptor (beta chain) was obtained from a study of T cells in Graves' hyperthyroidism and ophthalmopathy. Authors of the study amplified TCR beta CDR3 regions from RNA transcripts. The TCR CDR3 first-round RT-PCR relied on the HTBI primer set. TCRdb reprocessed the multiplex PCR reads with MiXCR, giving one entry per CDR3 protein. The sample contains hundreds of thousands of distinct CDR3 sequences, 14% of which appear only once. Absent ophthalmopathy progression within 18 months defined stable Graves' hyperthyroidism. Uncontrolled infection, other autoimmune disease, pregnancy and lactation each barred patients from inclusion. The diagnoses drew upon clinical symptoms, serum thyroxine and TRAb, thyroid ultrasound and orbital computed tomography. Fresh peripheral blood, 10 ml, yielded the PBMCs. V shed 5 bases and J 5 bases; nucleotides not matched to a gene: 6. Germline lookup yields CDR1 DFQATT and CDR2 SNEGSKA (reference sequence). CDR3 length: 14 residues.

This clonotype was seen ten or more times. This sequence originates from a woman aged 18 to 35 with Graves' hyperthyroidism. The sample was blood. This sequence joins TRBV20-1 and TRBJ2-5; 12 bases are shared with TRBD1. CDR3 protein: CSASGTGGPETQYF. The CDR3 DNA reads as TGCAGTGCTTCCGGGACAGGGGGCCCCGAGACCCAGTACTTC.